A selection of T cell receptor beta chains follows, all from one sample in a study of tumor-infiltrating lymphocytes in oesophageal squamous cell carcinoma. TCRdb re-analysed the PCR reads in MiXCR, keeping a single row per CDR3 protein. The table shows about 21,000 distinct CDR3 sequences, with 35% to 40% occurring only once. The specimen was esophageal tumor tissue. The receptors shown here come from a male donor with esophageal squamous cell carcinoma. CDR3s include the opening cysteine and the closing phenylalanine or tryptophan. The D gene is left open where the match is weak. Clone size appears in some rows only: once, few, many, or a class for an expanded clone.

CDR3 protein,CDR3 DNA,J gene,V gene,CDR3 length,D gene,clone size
CSASGLGQAYNEQFF,TGCAGTGCGTCGGGTCTAGGACAGGCCTACAATGAGCAGTTCTTC,TRBJ2-1,TRBV29-1,15,TRBD1,NA
CASSLRPAGGGRNEQYF,TGTGCCAGCAGCTTAAGACCAGCGGGAGGCGGTAGAAACGAGCAGTACTTC,TRBJ2-7,TRBV7-8,17,TRBD2,NA
CASGNGDRGFWETQYF,TGTGCCAGCGGAAACGGGGACAGGGGTTTTTGGGAGACCCAGTACTTC,TRBJ2-5,TRBV7-6,16,TRBD1,medium-sized
CASSRLAGLYNEQYF,TGTGCCAGCAGCCGACTAGCGGGACTTTACAATGAGCAGTACTTC,TRBJ2-7,TRBV4-2,15,TRBD2,few
CASSLIAGGTTDTQYF,TGCGCCAGCAGCCTGATAGCGGGAGGGACCACAGATACGCAGTATTTT,TRBJ2-3,TRBV5-1,16,TRBD2,many
CASSLGLAGGRADTQYF,TGTGCCAGCAGCTTAGGGCTAGCGGGAGGGCGTGCAGATACGCAGTATTTT,TRBJ2-3,TRBV7-6,17,TRBD2,NA
CSARDPGGGSYNEQFF,TGCAGTGCTAGAGATCCAGGCGGGGGGTCCTACAATGAGCAGTTCTTC,TRBJ2-1,TRBV20-1,16,TRBD2,NA
CASSLVRANTEAFF,TGTGCCAGCAGCTTGGTGCGGGCGAACACTGAAGCTTTCTTT,TRBJ1-1,TRBV11-3,14,NA,many
CASSEGSGNTIYF,TGTGCCAGCAGTGAAGGCTCTGGAAACACCATATATTTT,TRBJ1-3,TRBV6-1,13,NA,many
CASEGIFGETQYF,TGTGCCAGCGAAGGGATTTTCGGGGAGACCCAGTACTTC,TRBJ2-5,TRBV2,13,NA,many